A single sample gave rise to the 25 T cell receptor beta chains below, sequenced in a study of shared clonotypes between healthy human individuals. Assay used: immunoSEQ multiplex PCR; TCRdb lists only in-frame clones, some missing. The data show some 2,400,000 clones, with almost 96% seen just once and approximately 0.13% held by the top ten. The sample consisted of naive CD4+ T cells sorted from blood. The subset: CD45RA+ positively selected. The receptors shown here come from a man younger than 35 in good health.

V and J are TRBV5-4 and TRBJ2-2; tentatively, D is TRBD1 (5 bases). V lost 3 bases and J 1 base, leaving 10 bases between the germline ends. Germline V gene lookup returns CDR1 SGHNT and CDR2 YYREEE (reference sequence). This CDR3 has 15 amino acids. DNA of the CDR3: TGTGCCAGCAGCTCCCAGACAGAGAACACCGGGGAGCTGTTTTTT. Its translation: CASSSQTENTGELFF.

The chain uses TRBV11-2 and TRBJ2-5; 12 bases fit TRBD2. In germline, CDR1 is SGHAT, CDR2 FQNNGV. V gave up 2 bases and J gave up 0 bases; unmatched junction bases: 7. The CDR3 length is 18 residues. CDR3 protein: CASSLLSTSGGYQETQYF. In DNA form, the CDR3 reads TGTGCCAGCAGCTTATTATCGACTAGCGGGGGTTACCAAGAGACCCAGTACTTC.

This chain joins TRBV7-5 and TRBJ1-2. TRBV7-5 is marked as a pseudogene. This CDR3 spans 12 amino acids. CDR3 coding DNA: TGTGCCAGAAGCCTAAAGGGTTATGGCTACACCTTC. It is translated as CARSLKGYGYTF.

This rearrangement joins TRBV7-9 to TRBJ2-3; no reliable D call. V was pared by 1 base and J by 7 bases, with 6 bases between. The CDR3 length is 12 residues. CDR1 and CDR2 from the germline V gene are SEHNR and FQNEAQ (reference sequence). The CDR3 DNA follows: TGTGCCAGCAGCTTAGAAGCATATACGCAGTATTTT. Its translation is CASSLEAYTQYF.

The chain recombines TRBV2 with TRBJ1-2; D remains ambiguous. Trimming removed 5 bases at V and 2 bases at J, with 9 bases between. CDR3 length equals 13 residues. CDR1 is SNHLY and CDR2 is FYNNEI in the germline V gene. The CDR3 bases are TGTGCCAGCAGTCCGGAGAAAAACTATGGCTACACCTTC. Protein: CASSPEKNYGYTF. Based on the CDR3 plus reference TRBV2 and TRBJ1-2, the full variable domain is EPEVTQTPSHQVTQMGQEVILRCVPISNHLYFYWYRQILGQKVEFLVSFYNNEISEKSEIFDDQFSVERPDGSNFTLKIRSTKLEDSAMYFCASSPEKNYGYTFGSGTRLTVV.

V usage is TRBV7-2 and J usage is TRBJ1-5, with a weak D call TRBD1 (6 bases). Germline V lookup: CDR1 SGHTA, CDR2 FQGNSA. V shed 5 bases and J shed 10 bases, with 12 bases lying between them. The CDR3 has 12 residues. CDR3 DNA: TGTGCCAGCAGCCTTGGACAGTTTCCCCAGCATTTT. Translated, it gives CASSLGQFPQHF.

This clone appeared once. Other DNA sequences in this specimen translate into the identical CDR3. This chain uses TRBV5-4 with TRBJ1-1; 8 bases fit TRBD1. The V segment lost 0 bases and the J segment 4 bases; nucleotides outside the gene matches: 5. The CDR3 has 15 residues. The germline gives CDR1 SGHNT, CDR2 YYREEE (reference sequence). The CDR3 coding sequence is TGTGCCAGCAGCTTGGCTGGAACAGGGGGCACTGAAGCTTTCTTT. Its translation is CASSLAGTGGTEAFF.

The gene calls are TRBV18 and TRBJ1-5; the D gene is possibly TRBD1 (5 bases). Per the germline V gene, CDR1 is KGHSH and CDR2 is LQKENI. Trimming took 0 bases from V and 6 from J, leaving 12 bases between them. The CDR3 length is 15 residues. The CDR3 DNA is TGTGCCAGCTCACCACCGGGGACTGTCGGTCAGCCCCAGCATTTT. Residues: CASSPPGTVGQPQHF. The full variable domain, with the rest looked up from reference TRBV18 and TRBJ1-5, is NAGVMQNPRHLVRRRGQEARLRCSPMKGHSHVYWYRQLPEEGLKFMVYLQKENIIDESGMPKERFSAEFPKEGPSILRIQQVVRGDSAAYFCASSPPGTVGQPQHFGDGTRLSIL.

V usage is TRBV19 and J usage is TRBJ1-1, with 7 bases lining up with TRBD1. CDR1 is LNHDA, CDR2 SQIVND, per germline (reference sequence). Trimming removed 5 bases from V and 3 bases from J; junction bases left unmatched: 9. The CDR3 is made up of 15 amino acids. The CDR3 region is CASSVQTGRDTEAFF. CDR3 nucleotides: TGTGCCAGTAGTGTTCAGACAGGGAGGGACACTGAAGCTTTCTTT.

This clone showed up just once. V is TRBV6-1 and J is TRBJ1-5; maybe TRBD1 (6 bases). CDR3 length: 14 amino acids. Germline V gives CDR1 MNHNS, CDR2 SASEGT. Trimming removed 5 bases at V and 7 bases at J, with 15 bases between. CDR3 sequence (DNA): TGTGCCAGCAGTAATTCCAGGGGCGTCCAGCCCCAGCATTTT. Protein: CASSNSRGVQPQHF.

The CDR3 reads CASSLGAASSGNTIYF. The CDR3 DNA sequence: TGTGCCAGCAGCTTGGGGGCGGCGAGCTCTGGAAACACCATATATTTT. The gene calls are TRBV5-4 and TRBJ1-3; D gene uncertain. Trimming took 0 bases from V and 0 from J, leaving 10 bases between them. From germline, CDR1 is SGHNT and CDR2 YYREEE (reference sequence). CDR3 length equals 16 residues. Full variable domain (outside the CDR3, taken from reference TRBV5-4 and TRBJ1-3): ETGVTQSPTHLIKTRGQQVTLRCSSQSGHNTVSWYQQALGQGPQFIFQYYREEENGRGNFPPRFSGLQFPNYSSELNVNALELDDSALYLCASSLGAASSGNTIYFGEGSWLTVV.

The chain recombines TRBV7-2 with TRBJ2-2, with 7 positions matching TRBD2. V lost 5 bases, J lost 3 bases, and 15 bases stayed unmatched. The germline CDR1 and CDR2 sequences are SGHTA and FQGNSA. CDR3 length: 18 amino acids. The CDR3: CASSPLVLAGVHTGELFF. CDR3 DNA: TGTGCCAGCAGCCCCCTCGTGCTCGCGGGAGTACACACCGGGGAGCTGTTTTTT.

The gene calls are TRBV4-1 and TRBJ1-1; the D gene is possibly TRBD1 (5 bases). Trimming removed 0 bases at V and 4 bases at J, with 18 bases between. The CDR3 is 17 residues long. CDR1 is MGHRA, CDR2 YSYEKL, per germline. The CDR3 DNA is TGCGCCAGCAGCCAAGATCGGGGCGTGGGTGGGTTCACTGAAGCTTTCTTT. Translating it yields CASSQDRGVGGFTEAFF.

Remarks on this clone: Other DNA sequences within the sample encode an identical CDR3. J is TRBJ1-2 and V is TRBV6-5, with 9 bases lining up with TRBD1. CDR1 is MNHEY and CDR2 is SVGAGI in the germline V gene. The CDR3 contains 13 residues. Trimming removed 5 bases from V and 6 bases from J; junction bases left unmatched: 4. For the CDR3, the DNA is TGTGCCAGCAGTCGGGGGACAGGGAATGGCTACACCTTC. Its translation: CASSRGTGNGYTF.

The chain combines TRBV4-2 with TRBJ2-6; no firm D call. Germline CDR1 is LGHNA and CDR2 is YNFKEQ. This CDR3 is built from 15 residues. Trimming took off 7 bases at V and 0 bases at J, with 10 bases between the two ends. For the CDR3, the DNA is TGTGCCAGCACCCGAGGAACCTCTGGGGCCAACGTCCTGACTTTC. Its translation is CASTRGTSGANVLTF.

This chain links TRBV5-1 with TRBJ2-1; the D gene is possibly TRBD2 (6 bases). The V end lost 4 bases, the J end lost 0 bases, and 11 bases lay between the germline ends. The germline V gene has CDR1 SGHRS and CDR2 YFSETQ. This CDR3 has 15 amino acids. The CDR3 DNA sequence: TGCGCCAGCAGCGCGGTTAGCGGCTCCTACAATGAGCAGTTCTTC. Its translation is CASSAVSGSYNEQFF.

The chain has TRBV7-9 and TRBJ2-5; possibly TRBD2 for D (6 bases). Per germline, CDR1 SEHNR and CDR2 FQNEAQ (reference sequence). The V and J ends lost 1 base and 3 bases respectively, with 12 bases between them. This CDR3 is 15 amino acids long. The CDR3 reads CASSLVSGRKETQYF. The CDR3 bases are TGTGCCAGCAGCTTAGTCAGCGGGCGTAAAGAGACCCAGTACTTC.

The J gene is TRBJ2-7, the V gene TRBV27, with D unclear. The CDR3 spans 14 residues. CDR1 is MNHEY and CDR2 is SMNVEV in the germline V gene (reference sequence). The V and J ends lost 5 bases and 1 base respectively, with 12 bases between them. CDR3 region: CASSPIEESYEQYF. DNA of the CDR3: TGTGCCAGCAGTCCGATAGAGGAGTCCTACGAGCAGTACTTC.

The V call is TRBV7-2, the J call TRBJ2-2; 8 bases agree with TRBD2. Per germline, CDR1 SGHTA and CDR2 FQGNSA. The CDR3 has 16 residues. The V segment lost 6 bases and the J segment 5 bases; nucleotides outside the gene matches: 11. CDR3 region: CASRPSSGRGTGELFF. For the CDR3, the DNA is TGTGCCAGCAGGCCTTCAAGCGGGAGAGGGACCGGGGAGCTGTTTTTT.

Note on this clone: The sample holds other DNA sequences that translate to the same CDR3. The rearrangement uses TRBV11-2 and TRBJ2-5, with D hard to call. V dropped 1 base and J dropped 5 bases, with 11 bases sitting between them. This CDR3 is built from 14 residues. The germline CDR1 and CDR2 sequences are SGHAT and FQNNGV. CDR3 residues: CASSLGSQGETQYF. The CDR3 region has the DNA TGTGCCAGCAGCTTAGGGAGCCAAGGGGAGACCCAGTACTTC.

The count of this clone is one. V is TRBV12-2 and J is TRBJ1-2. TRBV12-2 is a pseudogene. The CDR3 has 11 amino acids. CDR3 amino acids: CASPLGYGYTF. CDR3 DNA: TGTGCAAGCCCTCTAGGGTATGGCTACACCTTC.

The genes are TRBV7-2 and TRBJ1-6; TRBD1 matches at 7 bases. Losses at the gene ends were 5 bases for V and 10 bases for J; bases not matched to a gene: 5. The V gene's germline CDR1 is SGHTA and CDR2 FQGNSA. This CDR3 has 13 residues. The DNA for the CDR3 is TGTGCCAGCAGCCCGGACAGGCAGTCACCCCTCCACTTT. It yields the protein CASSPDRQSPLHF.

This chain links TRBV6-5 with TRBJ1-6, with a weak D call TRBD1 (5 bases). V was clipped by 2 bases and J by 10 bases, with 18 bases between them. Looked up from germline, CDR1 is MNHEY and CDR2 is SVGAGI. The length of the CDR3 is 16 residues. DNA of the CDR3: TGTGCCAGCAGTTACACGTGGGGACCGGTGGGATCACCCCTCCACTTT. It translates to CASSYTWGPVGSPLHF.

This clone was seen only a few times. Other nucleotide sequences in the sample specify the same CDR3. The V call is TRBV2, the J call TRBJ1-5; D gene ambiguous. Germline V gene lookup returns CDR1 SNHLY and CDR2 FYNNEI. V was shortened by 4 bases and J by 0 bases, with 4 bases between the two germline ends. The CDR3 consists of 13 residues. This chain's CDR3 is CASSGGSNQPQHF. DNA for the CDR3: TGTGCCAGCAGTGGCGGTAGCAATCAGCCCCAGCATTTT.

Turning to this clone: Other DNA sequences in this sample translate to the same CDR3. V is TRBV10-1 and J is TRBJ2-1; no reliable D call. V lost 2 bases, J lost 8 bases, and 4 bases lay in between. The CDR3 consists of 11 residues. CDR1 WNHNN and CDR2 SYGVQD come from the germline V gene (reference sequence). The CDR3 DNA is TGCGCCAGCAGTGAGCGTGATGAGCAGTTCTTC. This encodes CASSERDEQFF.